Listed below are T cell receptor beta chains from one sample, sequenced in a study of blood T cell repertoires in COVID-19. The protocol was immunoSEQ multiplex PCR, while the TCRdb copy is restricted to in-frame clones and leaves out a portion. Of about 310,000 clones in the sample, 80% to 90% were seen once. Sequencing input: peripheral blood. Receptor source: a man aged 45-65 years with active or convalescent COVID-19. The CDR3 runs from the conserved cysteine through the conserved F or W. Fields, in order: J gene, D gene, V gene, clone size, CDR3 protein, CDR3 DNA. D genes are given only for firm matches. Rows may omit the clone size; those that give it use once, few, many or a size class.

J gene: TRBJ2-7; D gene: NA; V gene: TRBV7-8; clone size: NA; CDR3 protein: CASSLGGQSYEQYF; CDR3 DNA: TGTGCCAGCAGCTTAGGAGGACAATCCTACGAGCAGTACTTC
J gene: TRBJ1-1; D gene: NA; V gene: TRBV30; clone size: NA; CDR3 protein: CAWSVHLSGGLAFF; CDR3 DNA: TGTGCCTGGAGTGTACATCTTTCTGGGGGCTTGGCTTTCTTT
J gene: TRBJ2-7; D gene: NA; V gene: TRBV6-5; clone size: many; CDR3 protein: CASSTQAQGEQYF; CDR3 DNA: TGTGCCAGCAGTACCCAAGCTCAGGGTGAGCAGTACTTC
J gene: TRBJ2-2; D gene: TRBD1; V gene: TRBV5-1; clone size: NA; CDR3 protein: CASSPGQLRAGELFF; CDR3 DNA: TGCGCCAGCAGCCCGGGACAGCTCCGAGCCGGGGAGCTGTTTTTT
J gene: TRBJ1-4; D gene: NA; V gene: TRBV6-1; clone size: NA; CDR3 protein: CASSEGGRADEKLFF; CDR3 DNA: TGTGCCAGCAGTGAGGGTGGCAGGGCGGATGAAAAACTGTTTTTT
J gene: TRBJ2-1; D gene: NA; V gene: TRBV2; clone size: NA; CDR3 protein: CASSALGTVGEQFF; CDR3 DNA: TGTGCCAGCAGCGCCTTGGGCACAGTGGGTGAGCAGTTCTTC
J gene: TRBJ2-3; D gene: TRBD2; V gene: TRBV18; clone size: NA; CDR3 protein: CASSSGLAGGPDTQYF; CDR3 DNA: TGTGCCAGCTCATCGGGACTAGCGGGAGGACCAGATACGCAGTATTTT
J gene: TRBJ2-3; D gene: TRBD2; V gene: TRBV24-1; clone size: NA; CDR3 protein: CATSRGGARADTQYF; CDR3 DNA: TGTGCCACCTCGCGGGGGGGGGCAAGGGCAGATACGCAGTATTTT
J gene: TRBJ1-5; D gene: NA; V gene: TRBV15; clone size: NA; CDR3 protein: CATSRDIRQPQHF; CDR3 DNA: TGTGCCACCAGCAGAGATATTCGTCAGCCCCAGCATTTT
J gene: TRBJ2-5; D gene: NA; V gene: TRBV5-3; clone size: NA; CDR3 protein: CARSFIFTRRETQYF; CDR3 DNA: TGTGCCAGAAGCTTCATTTTCACGCGTCGGGAGACCCAGTACTTC
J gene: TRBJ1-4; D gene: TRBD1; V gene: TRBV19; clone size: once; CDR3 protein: CATSGQHEKLFF; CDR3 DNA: TGTGCCACCTCGGGACAGCATGAAAAACTGTTTTTT
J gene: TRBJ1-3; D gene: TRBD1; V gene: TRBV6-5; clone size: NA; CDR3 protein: CASINRGATGNTIYF; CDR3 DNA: TGTGCCAGCATCAACAGGGGGGCTACTGGAAACACCATATATTTT
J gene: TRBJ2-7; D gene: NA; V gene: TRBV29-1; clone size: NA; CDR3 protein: CSVEIRDSYEQYF; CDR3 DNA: TGCAGCGTTGAGATTAGAGACTCCTACGAGCAGTACTTC
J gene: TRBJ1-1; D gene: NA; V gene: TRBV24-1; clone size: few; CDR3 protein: CATSSGSNTEAFF; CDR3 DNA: TGTGCCACCAGTTCCGGGTCGAACACTGAAGCTTTCTTT
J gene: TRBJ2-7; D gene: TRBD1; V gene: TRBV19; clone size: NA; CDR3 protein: CATQEGQANSYEQYF; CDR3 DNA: TGTGCCACTCAGGAAGGACAGGCGAACTCCTACGAGCAGTACTTC
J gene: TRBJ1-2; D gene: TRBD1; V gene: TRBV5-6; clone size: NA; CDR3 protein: CASSSATGDGYTF; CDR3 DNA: TGTGCCAGCAGTTCTGCAACAGGGGACGGCTACACCTTC
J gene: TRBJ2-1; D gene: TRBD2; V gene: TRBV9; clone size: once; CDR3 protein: CASSVRTSGYNEQFF; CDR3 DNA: TGTGCCAGCAGCGTAAGGACTAGCGGGTACAATGAGCAGTTCTTC
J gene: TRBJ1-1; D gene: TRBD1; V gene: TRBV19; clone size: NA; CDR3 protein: CASSRDSRMNTEAFF; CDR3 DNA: TGTGCCAGTAGTCGGGACAGCCGAATGAACACTGAAGCTTTCTTT
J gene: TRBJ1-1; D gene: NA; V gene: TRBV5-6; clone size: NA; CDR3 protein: CASSLAPGNTEAFF; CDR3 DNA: TGTGCCAGCAGCTTGGCCCCGGGAAACACTGAAGCTTTCTTT
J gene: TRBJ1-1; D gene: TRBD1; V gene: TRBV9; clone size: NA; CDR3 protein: CASSSGQGGEAEAFF; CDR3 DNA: TGTGCCAGCAGCTCCGGACAGGGCGGGGAGGCTGAAGCTTTCTTT
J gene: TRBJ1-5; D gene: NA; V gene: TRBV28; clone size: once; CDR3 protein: CASSPVRTGSNQPQHF; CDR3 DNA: TGTGCCAGCAGTCCAGTCCGGACTGGGAGCAATCAGCCCCAGCATTTT
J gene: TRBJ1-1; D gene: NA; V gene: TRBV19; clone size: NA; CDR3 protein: CASISLGEDIHAEAFF; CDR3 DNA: TGTGCCAGTATCTCTCTCGGGGAGGACATCCACGCTGAAGCTTTCTTT
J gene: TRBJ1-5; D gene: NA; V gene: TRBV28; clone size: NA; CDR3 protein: CASIPDNHNQPQHF; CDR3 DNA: TGTGCCAGCATCCCCGACAACCACAATCAGCCCCAGCATTTT
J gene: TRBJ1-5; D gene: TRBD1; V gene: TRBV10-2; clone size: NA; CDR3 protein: CASSHSGTGVNQPQHF; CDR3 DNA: TGCGCCAGCAGTCACTCCGGGACAGGGGTCAATCAGCCCCAGCATTTT
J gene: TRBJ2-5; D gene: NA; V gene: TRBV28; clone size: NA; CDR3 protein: CASRLGTEQETQYF; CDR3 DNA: TGTGCCAGCAGGCTAGGCACTGAACAAGAGACCCAGTACTTC
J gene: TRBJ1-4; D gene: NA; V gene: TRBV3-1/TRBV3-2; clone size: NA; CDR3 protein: CASSRGGASTNEKLFF; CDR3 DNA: TGTGCCAGCAGCCGTGGAGGGGCATCAACTAATGAAAAACTGTTTTTT
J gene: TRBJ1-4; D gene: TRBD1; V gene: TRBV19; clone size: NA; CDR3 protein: CASSPPRTGGPANEKLFF; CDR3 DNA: TGTGCCAGTAGTCCGCCAAGGACAGGGGGTCCAGCTAATGAAAAACTGTTTTTT
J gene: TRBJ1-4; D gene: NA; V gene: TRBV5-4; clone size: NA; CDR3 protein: CASSSSTNEKLFF; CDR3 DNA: TGTGCCAGCAGCTCTTCAACTAATGAAAAACTGTTTTTT
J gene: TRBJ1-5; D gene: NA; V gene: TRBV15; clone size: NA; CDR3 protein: CATSSGGGGQFNQPQHF; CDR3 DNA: TGTGCCACCAGCAGTGGGGGGGGCGGACAGTTCAATCAGCCCCAGCATTTT
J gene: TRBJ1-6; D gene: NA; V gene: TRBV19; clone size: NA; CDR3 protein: CASSNWGDSPLHF; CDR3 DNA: TGTGCCAGTAGTAATTGGGGAGATTCACCCCTCCACTTT
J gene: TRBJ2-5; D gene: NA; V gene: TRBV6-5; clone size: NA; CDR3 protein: CASSYSGLPYQETQYF; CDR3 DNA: TGTGCCAGCAGTTACTCGGGACTGCCTTACCAAGAGACCCAGTACTTC
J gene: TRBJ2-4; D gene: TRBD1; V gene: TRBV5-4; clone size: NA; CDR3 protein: CASSTPRGGNIQYF; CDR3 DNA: TGTGCCAGCAGCACCCCGAGAGGGGGCAACATTCAGTACTTC
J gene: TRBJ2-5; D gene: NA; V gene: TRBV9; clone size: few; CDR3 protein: CASSGRDWGQETQYF; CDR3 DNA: TGTGCCAGCAGCGGCCGGGACTGGGGGCAAGAGACCCAGTACTTC
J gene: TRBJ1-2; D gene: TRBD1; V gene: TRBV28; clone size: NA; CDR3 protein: CASSFSGGIYGYTF; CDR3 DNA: TGTGCCAGCAGTTTCTCAGGGGGGATTTATGGCTACACCTTC
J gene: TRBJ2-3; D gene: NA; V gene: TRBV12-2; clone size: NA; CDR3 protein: CASRTEGGSSDTQYF; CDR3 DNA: TGTGCAAGTCGCACCGAAGGCGGGAGCTCAGATACGCAGTATTTT
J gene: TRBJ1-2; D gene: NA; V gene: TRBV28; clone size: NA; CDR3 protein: CASSLRSGLIGYTF; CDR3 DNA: TGTGCCAGCAGTTTAAGGTCCGGACTGATTGGCTACACCTTC
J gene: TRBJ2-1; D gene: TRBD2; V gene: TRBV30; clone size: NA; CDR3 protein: CAWSVRGLAGAHEQFF; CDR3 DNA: TGTGCCTGGAGTGTACGGGGACTAGCGGGAGCCCATGAGCAGTTCTTC